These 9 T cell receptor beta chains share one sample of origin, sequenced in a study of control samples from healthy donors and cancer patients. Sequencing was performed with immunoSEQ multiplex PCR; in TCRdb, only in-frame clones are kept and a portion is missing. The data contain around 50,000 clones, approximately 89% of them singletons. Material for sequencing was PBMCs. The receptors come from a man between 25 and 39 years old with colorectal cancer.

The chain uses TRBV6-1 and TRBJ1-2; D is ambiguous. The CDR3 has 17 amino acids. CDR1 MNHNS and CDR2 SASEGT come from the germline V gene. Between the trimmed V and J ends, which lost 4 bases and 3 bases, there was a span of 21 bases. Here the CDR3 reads CASSGPKITQEDYGYTF. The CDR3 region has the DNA TGTGCCAGCAGTGGGCCAAAAATTACTCAGGAGGACTATGGCTACACCTTC.

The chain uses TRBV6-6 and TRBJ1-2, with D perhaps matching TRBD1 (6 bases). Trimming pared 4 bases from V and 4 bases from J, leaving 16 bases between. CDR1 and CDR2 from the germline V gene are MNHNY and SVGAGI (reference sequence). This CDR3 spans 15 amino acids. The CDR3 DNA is TGTGCCAGCAGTTGGGACCGACAGGCCTCCTATGGCTACACCTTC. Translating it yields CASSWDRQASYGYTF.

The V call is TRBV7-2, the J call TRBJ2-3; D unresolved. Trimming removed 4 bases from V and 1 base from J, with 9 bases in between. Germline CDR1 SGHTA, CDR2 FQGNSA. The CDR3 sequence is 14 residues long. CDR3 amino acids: CASSSVTGTDTQYF. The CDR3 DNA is TGTGCCAGCAGCTCGGTTACCGGCACAGATACGCAGTATTTT.

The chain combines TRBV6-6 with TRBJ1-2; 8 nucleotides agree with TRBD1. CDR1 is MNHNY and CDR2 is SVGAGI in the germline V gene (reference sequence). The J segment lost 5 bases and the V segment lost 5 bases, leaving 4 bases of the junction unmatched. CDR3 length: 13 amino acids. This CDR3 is CASSRGQGYGYTF. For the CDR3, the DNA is TGTGCCAGCAGTCGCGGACAGGGTTATGGCTACACCTTC.

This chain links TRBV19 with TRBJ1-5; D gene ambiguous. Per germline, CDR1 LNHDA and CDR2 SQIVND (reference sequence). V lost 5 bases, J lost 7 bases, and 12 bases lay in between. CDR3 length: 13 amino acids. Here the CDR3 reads CASSLSNSQPQHF. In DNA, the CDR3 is TGTGCCAGTAGTTTATCTAACAGCCAGCCCCAGCATTTT. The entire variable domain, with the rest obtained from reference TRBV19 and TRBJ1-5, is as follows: DGGITQSPKYLFRKEGQNVTLSCEQNLNHDAMYWYRQDPGQGLRLIYYSQIVNDFQKGDIAEGYSVSREKKESFPLTVTSAQKNPTAFYLCASSLSNSQPQHFGDGTRLSIL.

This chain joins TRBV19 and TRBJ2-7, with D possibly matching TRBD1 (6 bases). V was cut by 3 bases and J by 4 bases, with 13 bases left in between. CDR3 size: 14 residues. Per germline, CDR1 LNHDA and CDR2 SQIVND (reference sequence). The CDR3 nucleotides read TGTGCCAGTAGTATGAATGGGGGCTGGTACGAGCAGTACTTC. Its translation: CASSMNGGWYEQYF.

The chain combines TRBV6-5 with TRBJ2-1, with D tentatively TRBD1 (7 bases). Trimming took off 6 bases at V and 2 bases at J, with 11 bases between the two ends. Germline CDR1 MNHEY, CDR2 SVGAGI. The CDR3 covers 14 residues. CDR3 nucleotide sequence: TGTGCCAGCAGCGCAGGGGGGCCCTACAATGAGCAGTTCTTC. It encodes CASSAGGPYNEQFF.

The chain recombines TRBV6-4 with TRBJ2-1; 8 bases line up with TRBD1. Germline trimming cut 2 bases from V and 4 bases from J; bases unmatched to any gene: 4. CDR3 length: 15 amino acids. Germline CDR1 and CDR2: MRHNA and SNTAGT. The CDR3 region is CASSDGGTGYNEQFF. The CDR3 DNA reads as TGTGCCAGCAGTGACGGCGGGACAGGATACAATGAGCAGTTCTTC.

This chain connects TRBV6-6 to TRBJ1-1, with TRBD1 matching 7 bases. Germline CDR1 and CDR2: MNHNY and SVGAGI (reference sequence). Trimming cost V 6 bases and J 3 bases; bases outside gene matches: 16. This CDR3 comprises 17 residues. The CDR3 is CASSRQGIVSLDTEAFF. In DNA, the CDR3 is TGTGCCAGCAGCCGACAGGGTATCGTGTCGTTGGACACTGAAGCTTTCTTT.